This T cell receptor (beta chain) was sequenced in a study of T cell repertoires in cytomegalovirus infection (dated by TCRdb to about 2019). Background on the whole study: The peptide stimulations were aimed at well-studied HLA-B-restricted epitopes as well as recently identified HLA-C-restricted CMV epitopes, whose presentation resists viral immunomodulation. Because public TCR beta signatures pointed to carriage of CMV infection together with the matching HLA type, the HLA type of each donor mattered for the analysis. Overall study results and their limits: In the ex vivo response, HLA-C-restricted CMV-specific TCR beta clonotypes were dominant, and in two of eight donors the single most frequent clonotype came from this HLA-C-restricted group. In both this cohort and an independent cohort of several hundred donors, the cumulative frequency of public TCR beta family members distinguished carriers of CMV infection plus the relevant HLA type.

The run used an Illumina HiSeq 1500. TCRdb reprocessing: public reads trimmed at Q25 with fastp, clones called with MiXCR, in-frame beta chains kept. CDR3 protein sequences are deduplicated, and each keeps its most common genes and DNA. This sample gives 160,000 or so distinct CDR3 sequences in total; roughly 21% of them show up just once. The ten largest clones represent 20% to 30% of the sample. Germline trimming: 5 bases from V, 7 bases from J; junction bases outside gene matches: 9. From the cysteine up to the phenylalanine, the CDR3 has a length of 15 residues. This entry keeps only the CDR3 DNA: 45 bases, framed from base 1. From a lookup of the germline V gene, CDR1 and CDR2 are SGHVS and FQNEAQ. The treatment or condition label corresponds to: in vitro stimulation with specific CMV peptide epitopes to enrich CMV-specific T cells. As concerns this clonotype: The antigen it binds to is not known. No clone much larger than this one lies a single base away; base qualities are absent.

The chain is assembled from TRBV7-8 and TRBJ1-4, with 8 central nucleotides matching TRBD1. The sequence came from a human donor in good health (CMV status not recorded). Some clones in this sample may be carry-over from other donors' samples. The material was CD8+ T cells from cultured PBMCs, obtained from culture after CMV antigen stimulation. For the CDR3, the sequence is CASSRTGQGAEKLFF. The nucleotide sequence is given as TGTGCCAGCAGCCGAACCGGACAGGGCGCTGAAAAACTGTTTTTT.